This entry lists 4 T cell receptor beta chains sequenced from one sample in a study of CD4+ T cells in melanoma. TCRdb's copy holds only in-frame clones and misses some; the assay was immunoSEQ multiplex PCR. The sample holds approximately 110,000 clones, 92% seen once. The specimen sequenced was peripheral blood. The receptor source for this set is a human donor with melanoma.

This clone was detected only a few times. The gene calls are TRBV18 and TRBJ1-6; D may be TRBD1 (6 bases). The germline CDR1 and CDR2 sequences are KGHSH and LQKENI. This CDR3 has 15 amino acids. V was clipped by 2 bases and J by 12 bases, with 17 bases between them. The CDR3 is CASSPTPGDPLPLHF. The CDR3 DNA reads as TGTGCCAGCTCACCAACTCCAGGGGACCCTCTACCCCTCCACTTT.

The J gene is TRBJ2-1, the V gene TRBV11-2; 7 bases fit TRBD2. The CDR3 contains 17 residues. V trimming: 7 bases; J trimming: 14 bases; junction bases outside the gene matches: 26. The V gene's germline CDR1 is SGHAT and CDR2 FQNNGV. In nucleotides, the CDR3 is TGTGCCAGCACCCCAATACTAGCGCCTGGGGCATACAACGGAAAGTTCTTC. Protein: CASTPILAPGAYNGKFF.

This clone was counted once. The gene calls are TRBV25-1 and TRBJ2-7; D possibly corresponds to TRBD2 (5 bases). This CDR3 contains 14 residues. Germline CDR1 MGHDK, CDR2 SYGVNS. V dropped 4 bases and J dropped 0 bases, with 10 bases sitting between them. The CDR3 sequence: CASSGTSSSYEQYF. The CDR3 DNA follows: TGTGCCAGCAGTGGGACTTCCAGCTCCTACGAGCAGTACTTC.

The V call is TRBV11-3, the J call TRBJ2-1; no clear D. V was cut by 1 base and J by 5 bases, with 12 bases left in between. The CDR3 is 15 amino acids. Germline CDR1 SGHNT, CDR2 YENEEA. The DNA of the CDR3 is TGTGCCAGCAGCTTAGGAGGCGGCAGTAACAATGAGCAGTTCTTC. As protein: CASSLGGGSNNEQFF.